The TCR beta chain described here comes from a study of cytomegalovirus exposure and HLA in healthy donors. Study findings and constraints: Judged likely to be a sequencing artifact was a cluster of highly shared sequence variants. A later analysis linked some 17,000 TCR beta sequences to HLA alleles at 0.05 false discovery rate.

This clone appeared a single time. Antigen: not known. With 60 Vbeta and 13 Jbeta primers, the PCR was carried out. Repertoires were generated with immunoSEQ multiplex PCR, while TCRdb's copy carries only in-frame clones and drops some. The table lists roughly 31,000 clones, about 66% of them singletons, with roughly 45% in the top ten. V was shortened by 7 bases and J by 1 base, with 9 bases between the two germline ends. Germline V lookup: CDR1 MDHEN, CDR2 SYDVKM. The CDR3 sequence is 13 residues long. The sequence derives from a male donor in good health and CMV-seropositive. This rearrangement joins TRBV28 to TRBJ2-3, with D perhaps matching TRBD2 (5 bases). The material sequenced was PBMCs. DNA of the CDR3: TGTGCCAGCACCGGGCGGGGCACAGATACGCAGTATTTT. It translates to CASTGRGTDTQYF. Together with reference TRBV28 and TRBJ2-3, the CDR3 gives the full variable domain: DVKVTQSSRYLVKRTGEKVFLECVQDMDHENMFWYRQDPGLGLRLIYFSYDVKMKEKGDIPEGYSVSREKKERFSLILESASTNQTSMYLCASTGRGTDTQYFGPGTRLTVL.